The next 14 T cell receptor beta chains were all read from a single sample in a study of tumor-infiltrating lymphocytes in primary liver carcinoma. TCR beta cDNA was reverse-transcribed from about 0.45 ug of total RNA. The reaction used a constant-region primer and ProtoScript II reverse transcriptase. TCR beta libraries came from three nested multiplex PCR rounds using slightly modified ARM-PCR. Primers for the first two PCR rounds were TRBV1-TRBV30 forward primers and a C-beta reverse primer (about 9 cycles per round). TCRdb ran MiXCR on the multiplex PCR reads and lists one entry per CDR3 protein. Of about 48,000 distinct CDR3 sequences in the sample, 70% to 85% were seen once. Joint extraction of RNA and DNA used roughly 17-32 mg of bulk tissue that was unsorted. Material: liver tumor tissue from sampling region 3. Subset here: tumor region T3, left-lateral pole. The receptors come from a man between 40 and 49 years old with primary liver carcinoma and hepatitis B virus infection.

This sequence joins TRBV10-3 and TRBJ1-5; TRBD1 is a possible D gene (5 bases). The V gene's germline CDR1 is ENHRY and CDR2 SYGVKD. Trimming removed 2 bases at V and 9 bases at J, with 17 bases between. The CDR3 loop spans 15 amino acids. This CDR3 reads CAISEAGQEYRPQHF. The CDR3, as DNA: TGTGCCATCAGTGAGGCAGGACAAGAATATCGGCCCCAGCATTTT.

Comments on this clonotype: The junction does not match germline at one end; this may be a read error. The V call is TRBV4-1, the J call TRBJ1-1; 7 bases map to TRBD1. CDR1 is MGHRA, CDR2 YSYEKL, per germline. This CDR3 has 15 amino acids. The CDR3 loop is CASSQLRGGDTQAIF. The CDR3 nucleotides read TGCGCCAGCAGCCAACTCAGGGGGGGTGACACTCAAGCTATCTTT.

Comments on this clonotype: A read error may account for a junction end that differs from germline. The CDR3 DNA sequence: TGTGCCAGCAGTGACCTTTGGACTAGCGGTTCTGGGGAGATCCAGCACTTC. Residues: CASSDLWTSGSGEIQHF. The chain couples TRBV6-1 to TRBJ2-5, with 10 bases matching TRBD2. Germline-derived CDR1 and CDR2 are MNHNS and SASEGT. The CDR3 has 17 residues.

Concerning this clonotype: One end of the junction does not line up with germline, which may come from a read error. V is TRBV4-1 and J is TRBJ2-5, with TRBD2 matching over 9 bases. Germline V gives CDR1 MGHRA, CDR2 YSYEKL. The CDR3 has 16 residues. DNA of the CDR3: TGCGCCTGCAGGATCGGGAGTAGCGGGAGCGTAGGGACCCAGTACTTC. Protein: CACRIGSSGSVGTQYF.

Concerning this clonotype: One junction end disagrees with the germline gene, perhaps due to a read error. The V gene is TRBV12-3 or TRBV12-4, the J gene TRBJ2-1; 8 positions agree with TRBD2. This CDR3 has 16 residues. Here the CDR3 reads CASSPQTGGSGDEKFF. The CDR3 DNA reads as TGTGCCAGCAGTCCCCAGACGGGAGGGTCGGGGGATGAGAAGTTCTTC.

Written as DNA, the CDR3 is TGCAGTGCCAAGACAGTCACAGATACGCAGTATTTT. It translates to CSAKTVTDTQYF. J is TRBJ2-3 and V is TRBV20-1, with TRBD1 as a possible D gene (5 bases). The CDR3 consists of 12 residues. CDR1 and CDR2 from the germline V gene are DFQATT and SNEGSKA (reference sequence). V gave up 6 bases and J gave up 2 bases, with 9 bases separating them.

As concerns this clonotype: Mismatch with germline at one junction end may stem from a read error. In DNA form, the CDR3 reads TGTGCCAACAGTTACAGCACGCCTAGCGGGAGCAGCGAGCAGTACTTC. Encoded protein: CANSYSTPSGSSEQYF. V is TRBV6-6 and J is TRBJ2-7; 10 nucleotides match TRBD2. The CDR3 covers 16 residues. Per germline, CDR1 MNHNY and CDR2 SVGAGI (reference sequence).

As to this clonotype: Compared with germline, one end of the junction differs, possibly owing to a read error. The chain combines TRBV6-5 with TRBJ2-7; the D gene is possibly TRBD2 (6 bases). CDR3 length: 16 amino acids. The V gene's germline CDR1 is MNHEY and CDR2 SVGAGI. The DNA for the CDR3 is TGTGCCAGCAGTTACTCTAGGGAGGTTCTGGCCTACGGGCAGTACTTT. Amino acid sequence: CASSYSREVLAYGQYF.

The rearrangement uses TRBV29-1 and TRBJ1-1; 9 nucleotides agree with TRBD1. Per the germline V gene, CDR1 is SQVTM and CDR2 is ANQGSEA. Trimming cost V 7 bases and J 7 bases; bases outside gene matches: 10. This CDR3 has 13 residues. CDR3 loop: CSALGQGHHEAFF. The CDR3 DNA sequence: TGCAGCGCTTTAGGACAGGGGCATCATGAAGCTTTCTTT.

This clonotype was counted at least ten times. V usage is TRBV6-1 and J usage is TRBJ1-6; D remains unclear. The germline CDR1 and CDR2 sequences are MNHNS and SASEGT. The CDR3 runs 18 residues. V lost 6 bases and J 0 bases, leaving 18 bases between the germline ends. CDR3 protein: CASRGPTGGRSYNSPLHF. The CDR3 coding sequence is TGTGCCAGCAGGGGTCCGACGGGAGGTCGCTCCTATAATTCACCCCTCCACTTT.

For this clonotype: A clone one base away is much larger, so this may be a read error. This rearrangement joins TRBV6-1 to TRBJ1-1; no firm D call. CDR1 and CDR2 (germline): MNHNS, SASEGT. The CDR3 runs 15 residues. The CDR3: CASGENDPGSTEAFF. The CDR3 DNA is TGTGCCAGCGGTGAAAACGATCCGGGATCCACTGAAGCTTTCTTT.

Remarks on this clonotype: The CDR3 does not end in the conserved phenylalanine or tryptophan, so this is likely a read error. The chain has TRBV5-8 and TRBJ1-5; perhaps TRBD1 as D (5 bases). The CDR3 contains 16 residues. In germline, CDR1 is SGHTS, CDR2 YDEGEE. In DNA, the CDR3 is TGTGACAGCAACTTGAAGGGGATCAGCCTCAATCAGCCCCAGCATTTA. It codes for CDSNLKGISLNQPQHL.

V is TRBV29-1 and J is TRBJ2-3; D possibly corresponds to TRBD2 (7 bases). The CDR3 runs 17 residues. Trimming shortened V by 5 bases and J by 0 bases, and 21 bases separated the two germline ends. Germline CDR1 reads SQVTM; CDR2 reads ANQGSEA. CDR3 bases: TGCAGCGTTTTCGGACTAGTGGACAGATCCAGCACAGATACGCAGTATTTT. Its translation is CSVFGLVDRSSTDTQYF.

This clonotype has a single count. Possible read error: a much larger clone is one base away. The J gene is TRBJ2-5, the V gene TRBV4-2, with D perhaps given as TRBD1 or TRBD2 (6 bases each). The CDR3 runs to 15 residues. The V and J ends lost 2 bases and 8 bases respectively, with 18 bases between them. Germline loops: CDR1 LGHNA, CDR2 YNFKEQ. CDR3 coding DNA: TGTGCCAGCAGCCAACCACAGGGAGGTGGAGATACCCAGTACTTC. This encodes CASSQPQGGGDTQYF.